These T cell receptor beta chains were read from a single sample in a study of chemoradiotherapy in HPV16-positive cancers. Sequenced by immunoSEQ multiplex PCR; TCRdb stores in-frame clones only, minus some. The sample lists about 950 clones, roughly 84% occurring once. Sequencing used tumor tissue, obtained from a patient who underwent chemoradiotherapy. The receptors derive from a human donor with HPV-associated anogenital cancer. The CDR3 runs from the conserved cysteine through the conserved F or W. A D gene is named only where the DNA matches it firmly. Rows give clone size only sometimes, using once, few, many, or a class for an expanded clone.

J gene | D gene | clone size | CDR3 length | V gene | CDR3 DNA | CDR3 protein
TRBJ1-2 | TRBD1 | few | 12 | TRBV14 | TGTGCCAGCAGCCACGACAGGGTGTTCCTCACCTTC | CASSHDRVFLTF
TRBJ1-1 | - | - | 14 | TRBV30 | TGTGCCTGGAGTGTCCGGGTTTTGAACACTGAAGCTTTCTTT | CAWSVRVLNTEAFF
TRBJ2-5 | - | - | 13 | TRBV7-2 | TGTGCCAGCAGCCCCAGAAGCGTGTCGAGCAGTTACTTC | CASSPRSVSSSYF
TRBJ1-2 | TRBD1 | large | 11 | TRBV5-1 | TGCGCCAGTACAGGGGGCTATGGCTACACCTTC | CASTGGYGYTF
TRBJ2-5 | TRBD2 | - | 17 | TRBV4-1 | TGCGCCAGCAGCCAAGCATGGCTAGCGGGGGGGTGGGAGACCCAGTACTTC | CASSQAWLAGGWETQYF
TRBJ1-1 | - | - | 14 | TRBV5-1 | TGCGCCAGCAGCGATGGAACAGTGACGACTGAAGCTTTCTTT | CASSDGTVTTEAFF
TRBJ1-4 | - | - | 13 | TRBV7-9 | TGTGCCAGCAGCTTAGGGTCAGGGTCAAAACTGTTTTTT | CASSLGSGSKLFF
TRBJ2-2 | - | - | 13 | TRBV30 | TGTGCCTGGAGTGCGGTGGGCACCGGGGAGCTGTTTTTT | CAWSAVGTGELFF
TRBJ2-1 | TRBD2 | - | 14 | TRBV7-2 | TGTGCCAGCTCCCCGGGGGGGCCGATCCATGAGCAGTTCTTC | CASSPGGPIHEQFF
TRBJ2-7 | TRBD1 | - | 13 | TRBV30 | TGTGCCATGAGGGACAGGGAGGCGTACGAGCAGTACTTC | CAMRDREAYEQYF